The sequence of this TCR beta chain was determined in a study of OX40 agonist ivuxolimab in advanced cancers. Study in general: Patients were about 83% male with ages roughly 20 to 80, mean 60. Three individuals attained partial responses, comprising one hepatocellular carcinoma case and two cutaneous melanoma cases.

The V gene lost 1 base and the J gene lost 3 bases, with 13 bases spanning the gap. The CDR3 spans 15 residues. CDR1 and CDR2 from the germline V gene are SGDLS and YYNGEE. Autoimmune disease history or systemic immunosuppression barred patients. Peripheral blood came from all dose cohorts at three timepoints. Method: immunoSEQ multiplex PCR; TCRdb's copy keeps in-frame clones and lacks some. In the table there are about 110,000 clones, more than 70% of which are singletons. The clonotype was recovered from an adult with an advanced solid tumor such as melanoma, head and neck, liver or kidney cancer. The J gene is TRBJ1-2, the V gene TRBV9; D call uncertain. The sample consisted of CD4+ or CD8+ T cells sorted from blood, taken in a trial of the OX40 agonist ivuxolimab. The CDR3 loop reads CASSVTDAEHYGYTF. The CDR3 nucleotides are TGTGCCAGCAGCGTAACGGATGCTGAACACTATGGCTACACCTTC.